The sequence of this T cell receptor beta chain was determined in a study of blood T cells in healthy people across ages. Looking at the study overall: With template switching, about one barcoded beta molecule was captured per two T cells.

Together with a sample-barcoded 5' primer, a J-beta primer mix was included in a second PCR lasting about 7 to 12 cycles. Every sample produced at least 3 million CDR3-containing paired-end reads. TCRdb passed the 5' RACE reads through MiXCR, listing each CDR3 protein once. The sample gives fewer than 900,000 distinct CDR3 sequences, 40% to 45% of which show up once; 20% to 25% is in the top ten. V shed 4 bases and J shed 5 bases, with 11 bases lying between them. Germline CDR1 reads SGHDN; CDR2 reads FVKESK. The CDR3 loop spans 13 amino acids. The clonotype was recovered from a woman aged 55-69 years in good health. The specimen was blood. This chain uses TRBV14 with TRBJ1-2; D unresolved. Here the CDR3 DNA reads TGTGCCAGCAGCCGAGCGACGGATTATGGCTACACCTTC. Translation: CASSRATDYGYTF. Filled out from reference TRBV14 and TRBJ1-2, the complete variable domain reads EAGVTQFPSHSVIEKGQTVTLRCDPISGHDNLYWYRRVMGKEIKFLLHFVKESKQDESGMPNNRFLAERTGGTYSTLKVQPAELEDSGVYFCASSRATDYGYTFGSGTRLTVV.